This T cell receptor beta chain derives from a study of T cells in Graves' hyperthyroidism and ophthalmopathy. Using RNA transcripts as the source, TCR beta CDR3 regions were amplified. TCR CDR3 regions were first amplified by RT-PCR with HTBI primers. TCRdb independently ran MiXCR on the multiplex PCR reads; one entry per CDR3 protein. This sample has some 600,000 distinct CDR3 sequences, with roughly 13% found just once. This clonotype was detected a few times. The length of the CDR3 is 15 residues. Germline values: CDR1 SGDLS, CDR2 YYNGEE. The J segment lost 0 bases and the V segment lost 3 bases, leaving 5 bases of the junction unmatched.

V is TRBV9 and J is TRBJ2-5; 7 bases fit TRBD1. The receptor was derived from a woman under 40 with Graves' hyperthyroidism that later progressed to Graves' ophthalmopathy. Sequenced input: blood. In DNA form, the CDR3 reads TGTGCCAGCAGCGCCTTTACAGGGGACCAAGAGACCCAGTACTTC. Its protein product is CASSAFTGDQETQYF.